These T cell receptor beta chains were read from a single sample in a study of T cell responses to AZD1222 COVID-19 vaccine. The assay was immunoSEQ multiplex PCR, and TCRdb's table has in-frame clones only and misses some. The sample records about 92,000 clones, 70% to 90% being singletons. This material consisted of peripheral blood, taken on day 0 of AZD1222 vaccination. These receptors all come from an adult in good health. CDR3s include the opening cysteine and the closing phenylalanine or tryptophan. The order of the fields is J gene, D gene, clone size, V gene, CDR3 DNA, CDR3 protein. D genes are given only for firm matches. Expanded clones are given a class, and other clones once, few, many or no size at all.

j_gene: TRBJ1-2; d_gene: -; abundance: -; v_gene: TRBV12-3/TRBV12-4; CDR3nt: TGTGCCACCCTACAAAGGTACGGTGGCTACACCTTC; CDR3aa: CATLQRYGGYTF
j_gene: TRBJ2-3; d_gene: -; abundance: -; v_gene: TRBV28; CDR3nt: TGTGCCACCCGGAGGGGAGATACGCAGTATTTT; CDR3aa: CATRRGDTQYF
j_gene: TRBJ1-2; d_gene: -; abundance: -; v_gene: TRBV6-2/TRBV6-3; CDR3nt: TGTGCCAGCAGTTACTCGGGCGTCGGGGCTGGCTACACCTTC; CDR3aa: CASSYSGVGAGYTF
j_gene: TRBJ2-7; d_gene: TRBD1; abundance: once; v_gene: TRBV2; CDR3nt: TGTGCCGGCGCGGGACAGGGGATGGGGGAGCAGTACTTC; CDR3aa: CAGAGQGMGEQYF
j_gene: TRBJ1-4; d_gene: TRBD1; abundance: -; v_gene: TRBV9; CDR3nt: TGTGCCAGCAGCGTAGACGGGACAGTACCTGAAAAACTGTTTTTT; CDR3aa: CASSVDGTVPEKLFF
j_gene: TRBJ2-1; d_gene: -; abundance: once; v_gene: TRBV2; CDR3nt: TGTGCCAGCAGTTTCGACAGAAACAATGAGCAGTTCTTC; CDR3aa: CASSFDRNNEQFF
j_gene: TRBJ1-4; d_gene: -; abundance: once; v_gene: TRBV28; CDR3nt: TGTGCCAGCAGGGACCCAACTAATGAAAAACTGTTTTTT; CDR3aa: CASRDPTNEKLFF
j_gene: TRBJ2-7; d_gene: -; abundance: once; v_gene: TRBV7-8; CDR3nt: TGTGCCAGCAGCTTAGGCGGGTCCCCTTTGAGCTCCTACGAGCAGTACTTC; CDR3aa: CASSLGGSPLSSYEQYF
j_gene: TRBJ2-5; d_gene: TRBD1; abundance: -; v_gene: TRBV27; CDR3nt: TGTGCCAGCAGTTCATGGACAGGGGGGGCCCGAGAGACCCAGTACTTC; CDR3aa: CASSSWTGGARETQYF
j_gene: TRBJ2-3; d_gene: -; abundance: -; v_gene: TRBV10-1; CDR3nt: TGCGCCAGCAGCCACTTTGGAGGGGGAGACACAGATACGCAGTATTTT; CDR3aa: CASSHFGGGDTDTQYF
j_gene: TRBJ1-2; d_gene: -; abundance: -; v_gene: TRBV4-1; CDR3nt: TGCGCCAGCAGCCTTTATAGGGGAGAAAGCTATGGCTACACCTTC; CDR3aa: CASSLYRGESYGYTF
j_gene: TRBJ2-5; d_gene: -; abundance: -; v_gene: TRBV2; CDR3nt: TGTGCCAGCAGTGAGTCGGGGACCCAGTACTTC; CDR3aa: CASSESGTQYF
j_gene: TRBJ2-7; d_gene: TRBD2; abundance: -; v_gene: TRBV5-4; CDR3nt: TGTGCCAGCAGCCCCAGCGGGGGAAGCGACGAGCAGTACTTC; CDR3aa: CASSPSGGSDEQYF
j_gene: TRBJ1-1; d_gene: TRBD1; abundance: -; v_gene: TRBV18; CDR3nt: TGTGCCAGCTCACCGGGACAGGAGCAAGCTTTCTTT; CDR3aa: CASSPGQEQAFF
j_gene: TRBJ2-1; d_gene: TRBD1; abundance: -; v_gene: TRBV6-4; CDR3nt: TGTGCCAGCAGTCCTCTACAGGGGTACAATGAGCAGTTCTTC; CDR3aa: CASSPLQGYNEQFF
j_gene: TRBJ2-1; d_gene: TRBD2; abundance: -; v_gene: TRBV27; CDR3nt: TGTGCCAGCAGTTGGACTAGCGGGAGCTCCTACAATGAGCAGTTCTTC; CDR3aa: CASSWTSGSSYNEQFF
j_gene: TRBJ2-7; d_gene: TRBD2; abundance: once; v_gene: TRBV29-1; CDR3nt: TGCAGCGTTGAAGATCCGGGGAGGGAAGAGTACTTC; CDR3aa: CSVEDPGREEYF
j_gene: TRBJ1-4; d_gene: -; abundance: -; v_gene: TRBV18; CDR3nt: TGTGCCAGCTCCCTCGGGACGCCGAAGGTTAATGAAAAACTGTTTTTT; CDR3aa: CASSLGTPKVNEKLFF
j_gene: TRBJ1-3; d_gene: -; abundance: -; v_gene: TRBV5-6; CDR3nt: TGTGCCAGCAGCTTGAACGGTCGCGGAAACACCATATATTTT; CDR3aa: CASSLNGRGNTIYF
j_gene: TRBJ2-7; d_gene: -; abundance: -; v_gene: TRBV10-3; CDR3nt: TGTGCCATCAGTACCGGGATCGGGCTAGGGGGGGACTCCGAGCAGTACTTC; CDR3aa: CAISTGIGLGGDSEQYF
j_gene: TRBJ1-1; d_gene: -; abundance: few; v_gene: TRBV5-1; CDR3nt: TGCGCCAGCAGAAACAGGGAGAACACTGAAGCTTTCTTT; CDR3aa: CASRNRENTEAFF
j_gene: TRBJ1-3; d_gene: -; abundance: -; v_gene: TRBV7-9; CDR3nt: TGTGCCAGCAGCTTAGTGGCAAGAAACACCATATATTTT; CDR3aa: CASSLVARNTIYF
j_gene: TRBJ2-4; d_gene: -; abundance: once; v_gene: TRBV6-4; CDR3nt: TGTGCCAGCAGGAGACAGTTAAACATTCAGTACTTC; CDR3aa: CASRRQLNIQYF
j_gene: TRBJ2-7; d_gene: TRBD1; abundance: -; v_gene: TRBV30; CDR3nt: TGTGCCTGGAGTTACGGGACAGTTTACGAGCAGTACTTC; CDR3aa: CAWSYGTVYEQYF
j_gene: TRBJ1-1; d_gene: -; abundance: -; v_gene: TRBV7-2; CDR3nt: TGTGCCAGCAGCTTCGGGCAGATCACTGAAGCTTTCTTT; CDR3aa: CASSFGQITEAFF
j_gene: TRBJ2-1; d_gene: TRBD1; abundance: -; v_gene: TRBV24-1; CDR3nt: TGTGCCACCAGTGACCCGGGACAGGGTGTAAATGAGCAGTTCTTC; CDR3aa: CATSDPGQGVNEQFF
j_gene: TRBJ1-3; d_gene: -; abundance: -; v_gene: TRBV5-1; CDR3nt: TGCGCCAGCAGCTTGCTGGTATCTGGAAACACCATATATTTT; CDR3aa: CASSLLVSGNTIYF
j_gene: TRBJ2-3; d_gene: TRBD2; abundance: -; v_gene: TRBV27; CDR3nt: TGTGCCAGCAGTTTCGGAGCGGGGCCCACAGATACGCAGTATTTT; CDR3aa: CASSFGAGPTDTQYF